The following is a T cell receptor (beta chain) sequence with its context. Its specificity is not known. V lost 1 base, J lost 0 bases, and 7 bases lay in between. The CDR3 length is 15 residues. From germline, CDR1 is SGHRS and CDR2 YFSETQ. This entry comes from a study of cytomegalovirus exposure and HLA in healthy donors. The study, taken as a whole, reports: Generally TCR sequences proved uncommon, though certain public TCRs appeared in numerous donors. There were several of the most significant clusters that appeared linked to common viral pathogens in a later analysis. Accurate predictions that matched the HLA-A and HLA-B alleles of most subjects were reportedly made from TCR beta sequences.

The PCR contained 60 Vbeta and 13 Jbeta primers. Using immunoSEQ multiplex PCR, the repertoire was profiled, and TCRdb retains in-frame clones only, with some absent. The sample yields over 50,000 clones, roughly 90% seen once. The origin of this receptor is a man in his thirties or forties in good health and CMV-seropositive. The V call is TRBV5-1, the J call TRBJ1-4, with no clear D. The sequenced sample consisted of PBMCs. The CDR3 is CASSLTIATNEKLFF. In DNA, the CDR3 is TGCGCCAGCAGCTTGACAATTGCAACTAATGAAAAACTGTTTTTT.